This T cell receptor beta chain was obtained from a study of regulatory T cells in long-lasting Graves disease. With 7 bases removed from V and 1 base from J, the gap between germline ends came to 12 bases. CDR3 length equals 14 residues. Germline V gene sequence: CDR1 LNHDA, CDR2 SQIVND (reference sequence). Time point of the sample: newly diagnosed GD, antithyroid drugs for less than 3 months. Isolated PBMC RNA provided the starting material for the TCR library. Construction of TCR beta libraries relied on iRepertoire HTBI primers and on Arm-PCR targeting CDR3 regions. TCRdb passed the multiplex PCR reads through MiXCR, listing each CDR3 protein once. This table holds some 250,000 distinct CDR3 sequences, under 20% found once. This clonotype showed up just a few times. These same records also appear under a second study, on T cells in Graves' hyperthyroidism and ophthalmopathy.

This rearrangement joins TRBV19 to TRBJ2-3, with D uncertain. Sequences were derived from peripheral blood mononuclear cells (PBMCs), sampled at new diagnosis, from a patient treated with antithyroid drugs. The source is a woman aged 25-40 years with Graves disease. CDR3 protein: CASTRSRGTDTQYF. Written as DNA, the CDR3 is TGTGCCAGTACCCGATCTCGGGGCACAGATACGCAGTATTTT.